These T cell receptor beta chains were read from a single sample in a study of blood T cell repertoires in COVID-19. The method was immunoSEQ multiplex PCR; TCRdb's version includes in-frame clones alone and lacks a portion of them. The repertoire consists of under 250,000 clones, with 81% occurring once and the leading ten covering around 9%. Sequenced: PBMCs or T cells enriched from blood (not recorded which). The source of these receptors is a woman between 50 and 59 years old with acute COVID-19. Both conserved end residues are part of each CDR3. A D gene is named only where the DNA matches it firmly. For some rows the clone size is stated as once, few or many, or as a class when expanded; others skip it.

clone_size	d_call	j_call	v_call	cdr3_nt	cdr3_aa
-	-	TRBJ1-3	TRBV2	TGTGCCAGCAGCCCACCTTATACGAGCTCTGGAAACACCATATATTTT	CASSPPYTSSGNTIYF
-	-	TRBJ2-5	TRBV9	TGTGCCAGCAGCGCCCTAGGGACCCAGTACTTC	CASSALGTQYF
-	-	TRBJ1-5	TRBV19	TGTGCCAGTAGTATCTCCAGGGGACGGGGCAATCAGCCCCAGCATTTT	CASSISRGRGNQPQHF
few	TRBD2	TRBJ2-1	TRBV5-8	TGTGCCAGCAGCTTTAGCGGGGGGACTATCTACAATGAGCAGTTCTTC	CASSFSGGTIYNEQFF
-	-	TRBJ1-4	TRBV6-1	TGTGCCAGCAGTGGGCATACAGGACCAACTAATGAAAAACTGTTTTTT	CASSGHTGPTNEKLFF
-	TRBD1	TRBJ2-1	TRBV14	TGTGCCAGCAGCCAAGATATGACAGGGTCTTACAATGAGCAGTTCTTC	CASSQDMTGSYNEQFF
-	-	TRBJ2-1	TRBV24-1	TGTGCCACCAGTGACCCTGGGGCGCGATACAATGAGCAGTTCTTC	CATSDPGARYNEQFF
-	TRBD1	TRBJ2-2	TRBV19	TGTGCCAGTAGTATAGATTCGGGACAGGGCGTATTCACCGGGGAGCTGTTTTTT	CASSIDSGQGVFTGELFF
-	-	TRBJ2-6	TRBV7-9	TGTGCCAGCAGCCCGGGCAGGGAAGAGTTGTATGGGGCCAACGTCCTGACTTTC	CASSPGREELYGANVLTF
-	TRBD1	TRBJ2-4	TRBV3-1/TRBV3-2	TGTGCCAGCAGCCAAGGCCCCTTAACAGGGGGGAGAGCCAAAAACATTCAGTACTTC	CASSQGPLTGGRAKNIQYF
-	-	TRBJ2-1	TRBV18	TGTGCCAGCTCACCACCTCCAGGGGACAATGAGCAGTTCTTC	CASSPPPGDNEQFF
once	-	TRBJ2-7	TRBV30	TGTGCCTGGATCACACGCTACGAGCAGTACTTC	CAWITRYEQYF
-	TRBD1	TRBJ2-7	TRBV14	TGTGCCAGCAGCCATAGAACCCCCGGGACAGGTTTTTCCTACGAGCAGTACTTC	CASSHRTPGTGFSYEQYF
-	-	TRBJ2-5	TRBV2	TGTGCCAGCATCTCGACTAGGAAACAAGAGACCCAGTACTTC	CASISTRKQETQYF
-	-	TRBJ2-1	TRBV19	TGTGCCAGTAGACCACTAGCTGACTCCTACAATGAGCAGTTCTTC	CASRPLADSYNEQFF
-	-	TRBJ2-7	TRBV4-1	TGCGCCAGCAGCCAAGAAGCGGTAATAAACTCCTACGAGCAGTACTTC	CASSQEAVINSYEQYF
-	TRBD2	TRBJ2-5	TRBV3-1/TRBV3-2	TGTGCCAGCAGCCACAATAGCGGGAGTTTGAAGACCCAGTACTTC	CASSHNSGSLKTQYF